One and the same sample provided the 15 T cell receptor beta chains below, sequenced in a study of human T cells and chemical hapten exposure. Unfractionated whole blood was the source of the extracted total RNA. The library put unique molecular identifiers onto individual cDNA molecules. In TCRdb, the reads were re-called with MiXCR into one record per CDR3 protein. The sample lists fewer than 150,000 distinct CDR3 sequences, around 8.5% occurring once. The sequencing input was whole blood. These receptors all stem from a human donor in good health. Some clones in this sample may be carry-over from other donors' samples.

This clonotype was detected ten times or more. V is TRBV4-3 and J is TRBJ1-2; D may be TRBD1 (5 bases). Germline lookup yields CDR1 LGHNA and CDR2 YSLEER. The CDR3 covers 17 residues. Trimming took off 0 bases at V and 4 bases at J, with 18 bases between the two ends. The CDR3 protein is CASSQDGYRNRGYGYTF. CDR3 bases: TGCGCCAGCAGCCAAGATGGTTATAGGAATAGGGGCTATGGCTACACCTTC.

The chain has TRBV19 and TRBJ2-7; 7 positions match TRBD1. Germline V lookup: CDR1 LNHDA, CDR2 SQIVND (reference sequence). V was pared by 7 bases and J by 2 bases, with 5 bases of the junction left unmatched. This CDR3 is built from 13 residues. The CDR3 spells CASTSQGTYEQYF. CDR3 bases: TGTGCCAGTACCTCACAGGGGACCTACGAGCAGTACTTC.

The chain employs TRBV11-2 and TRBJ2-1; D uncertain. V dropped 3 bases and J dropped 0 bases, with 15 bases sitting between them. CDR3 size: 17 residues. Per the germline V gene, CDR1 is SGHAT and CDR2 is FQNNGV. The CDR3 protein is CASSFSRRTSSYNEQFF. In DNA form, the CDR3 reads TGTGCCAGCAGCTTTAGTAGGCGAACAAGCTCCTACAATGAGCAGTTCTTC.

There are many counts of this clonotype. The genes are TRBV4-1 and TRBJ1-5; 7 bases agree with TRBD1. CDR1 and CDR2 (germline): MGHRA, YSYEKL. J was trimmed by 7 bases and V by 0 bases; bases with no gene match: 6. This CDR3 comprises 15 residues. The CDR3 loop is CASSQEEAGGQPQHF. DNA for the CDR3: TGCGCCAGCAGCCAAGAGGAGGCAGGGGGGCAGCCCCAGCATTTT.

This clonotype has only a few counts. The rearrangement links TRBV5-6 to TRBJ2-1; D remains unclear. V was trimmed by 0 bases and J by 6 bases, leaving 7 bases between them. CDR3 size: 13 residues. Germline assignment: CDR1 SGHDT and CDR2 YYEEEE. DNA of the CDR3: TGTGCCAGCAGCTTGGGGGGTGCCAATGAGCAGTTCTTC. Protein sequence: CASSLGGANEQFF.

This clonotype was counted at least ten times. The chain uses TRBV20-1 and TRBJ1-4, with D perhaps TRBD1 (5 bases). The CDR3 runs 14 residues. CDR1 is DFQATT, CDR2 SNEGSKA, per germline (reference sequence). Trimming cost V 5 bases and J 3 bases, with 13 bases left between them. In DNA, the CDR3 is TGCAGTGCTGTCCGGGACGGCGCTAATGAAAAACTGTTTTTT. Translated, it gives CSAVRDGANEKLFF.

In this sample, this clonotype turned up a few times. V is TRBV27 and J is TRBJ1-6; D possibly corresponds to TRBD1 (5 bases). CDR3 size: 11 residues. V lost 3 bases and J lost 14, with 8 bases in between. Germline V gene sequence: CDR1 MNHEY, CDR2 SMNVEV (reference sequence). The CDR3 DNA reads TGTGCCAGCAGTTTGGGAGGGGCCCTCCACTTT. This encodes CASSLGGALHF.

This clonotype was counted many times. V usage is TRBV27 and J usage is TRBJ1-5; TRBD1 agrees at 7 bases. V was pared by 2 bases and J by 2 bases, with 6 bases of the junction left unmatched. The CDR3 has 16 amino acids. From germline, CDR1 is MNHEY and CDR2 SMNVEV (reference sequence). The chain's CDR3 is CASSLAGGRGNQPQHF. DNA for the CDR3: TGTGCCAGCAGTTTAGCAGGGGGAAGGGGCAATCAGCCCCAGCATTTT.

This clonotype was found many times. The chain is built from TRBV20-1 and TRBJ1-6, with D uncertain. Trimming took off 3 bases at V and 0 bases at J, with 6 bases between the two ends. The CDR3 has 14 amino acids. CDR1 DFQATT and CDR2 SNEGSKA come from the germline V gene (reference sequence). In DNA form, the CDR3 reads TGCAGTGCTAGTCGCAGCTCCTATAATTCACCCCTCCACTTT. Its protein is CSASRSSYNSPLHF.

V gene TRBV5-8 combines with J gene TRBJ2-3; 7 positions agree with TRBD1. This CDR3 is built from 16 residues. CDR1 SGHTS and CDR2 YDEGEE come from the germline V gene. J lost 0 bases, V lost 2 bases, and 6 bases had no gene match. CDR3 protein: CASSFRQGVSTDTQYF. The CDR3, as DNA: TGTGCCAGCAGCTTTCGGCAGGGGGTCAGCACAGATACGCAGTATTTT. Filled out from reference TRBV5-8 and TRBJ2-3, the complete variable domain reads EAGVTQSPTHLIKTRGQQATLRCSPISGHTSVYWYQQALGLGLQFLLWYDEGEERNRGNFPPRFSGRQFPNYSSELNVNALELEDSALYLCASSFRQGVSTDTQYFGPGTRLTVL.

This clonotype occurred many times. The rearrangement uses TRBV10-3 and TRBJ2-1; a weak D match, TRBD1 (5 bases). The germline CDR1 and CDR2 sequences are ENHRY and SYGVKD. V gave up 3 bases and J gave up 5 bases, with 17 bases separating them. This CDR3 is 16 amino acids long. CDR3: CAISDPPGGANNEQFF. The CDR3 nucleotides are TGTGCCATCAGTGACCCCCCAGGTGGGGCCAACAATGAGCAGTTCTTC.

There are a few counts of this clonotype. The chain has TRBV25-1 and TRBJ2-7; 8 nucleotides line up with TRBD2. The V gene end was trimmed by 8 bases and the J gene end by 1 base; junction bases not matched to a gene: 7. The CDR3 contains 14 residues. Germline V lookup: CDR1 MGHDK, CDR2 SYGVNS. The CDR3 loop reads CASRTTSGSYEQYF. As DNA, the CDR3 is TGTGCCAGCCGTACCACTAGCGGATCCTACGAGCAGTACTTC.

In its sample, this clonotype was seen many times. This rearrangement joins TRBV20-1 to TRBJ1-5; TRBD1 matches at 8 bases. Losses at the gene ends were 1 base for V and 3 bases for J; bases not matched to a gene: 5. The germline V gene has CDR1 DFQATT and CDR2 SNEGSKA (reference sequence). The CDR3 spans 15 residues. CDR3 coding DNA: TGCAGTGCTAGAGTTCCGACAGGGGACAATCAGCCCCAGCATTTT. It is translated as CSARVPTGDNQPQHF.

This chain uses TRBV4-2 with TRBJ1-4, with 7 bases fitting TRBD1. Per the germline V gene, CDR1 is LGHNA and CDR2 is YNFKEQ. There are 16 residues in the CDR3. The V and J ends lost 1 base and 3 bases, in that order; junction bases with no gene match: 5. Here the CDR3 reads CASSQAGGEANEKLFF. CDR3 coding DNA: TGTGCCAGCAGCCAAGCAGGGGGGGAGGCTAATGAAAAACTGTTTTTT.

This clonotype has at least ten counts. The rearrangement joins TRBV7-6 to TRBJ1-3; tentative D call: TRBD1 (5 bases). Germline loops: CDR1 SGHVS, CDR2 FNYEAQ. The CDR3 is 16 amino acids. Trimming took 5 bases from V and 0 from J, leaving 14 bases between them. CDR3 loop: CASSPGHQSSGNTIYF. CDR3 bases: TGTGCCAGCAGCCCCGGACACCAGAGCTCTGGAAACACCATATATTTT.